Sequencing of this T cell receptor (beta chain) was carried out in a study of blood T cell repertoires in COVID-19 (TCRdb year 2020). Describing the broader study: Samples from collaborators originated in the United States, Italy and Spain and spanned both the acute and convalescent phases of COVID-19. The repertoires were made available in a free public database intended to serve as a resource for research on the immune response to SARS-CoV-2. The prospective study material was composed of cDNA or gDNA derived from T cells, B-cell-depleted T cells, or PBMCs. The samples were drawn from two sources: the first 160 participants of the ongoing ImmuneRACE study, and 1,254 subjects contributed by 6 global collaborators. Where available, HLA class I and class II types were obtained from metadata supplied by the sample provider rather than from assay-based typing. The sample metadata nearly always contained a de-identified subject ID, COVID-19 status, age in years and sex. Subjects who had been exposed to COVID-19, were actively infected with it, or had recovered from it provided the deeply sampled blood TCRbeta repertoires that made up the dataset.

The germline V gene encodes CDR1 MNHEY and CDR2 SMNVEV (reference sequence). From the cysteine up to the phenylalanine, the CDR3 has a length of 13 residues. The only DNA kept is the CDR3, 39 bases in frame from the first base. The germline ends are 11 bases apart after V is trimmed by 2 bases and J by 7 bases. Worth noting for this clone: This clone's antigen is unknown. Base quality data are lacking; no much larger clone is found one base away.

Collaborating institutions collected whole blood in K2EDTA tubes following their own protocols. Collaborator samples were shipped for TCRbeta analysis as frozen whole blood, isolated PBMCs, or DNA extracted from either sample type. The research as a whole found: The amount of clinical and demographic metadata varied by source and participant and was provided uncurated.

TCRbeta CDR3 regions were amplified from genomic DNA using the immunoSEQ Assay, a bias-controlled multiplex PCR. The original pipeline was this. Within the assay, amplification of reference gene primers was used to estimate how many nucleated cells each sample contained. To quantify the absolute abundance of each unique TCRbeta CDR3 rearrangement, sequence reads were collapsed and filtered. For each sample, productive Simpson clonality was calculated by taking the square root of Simpson's diversity index across productive rearrangements. TCRdb re-hosts the immuneACCESS table, in-frame sequences only. Its copies lack some clones; in the studies checked, an unresolved V gene accounts for under half of them, and the cause for the rest is not known. For V, J and clone size, that table is used; D and trimming come from the DNA. The sample data list 200,000 to 250,000 clones, and more than 70% of these were observed just once. The ten largest make up around 3.5% of the sample.

This TCR was sampled from a woman over 75 with acute or convalescent COVID-19. Source material: peripheral blood. The chain joins TRBV27 to TRBJ1-2; the D segment could be TRBD1, given 5 matching bases. CDR3 reads: CASSLAGLGGYTF. The DNA sequence follows: TGTGCCAGCAGTTTAGCAGGGTTGGGTGGCTACACCTTC.